These 5 T cell receptor beta chains originate from one sample sequenced in a study of T cell responses to AZD1222 COVID-19 vaccine. Assay used: immunoSEQ multiplex PCR; TCRdb lists only in-frame clones, some missing. The sample includes 150,000 to 200,000 clones, 75% to 90% of them seen just once. The source material was peripheral blood, sampled on day 0 of AZD1222 vaccination. All receptors come from an adult in good health.

This chain uses TRBV10-3 with TRBJ2-3; no reliable D call. The CDR3 is made up of 13 amino acids. Germline V gives CDR1 ENHRY, CDR2 SYGVKD. Trimming pared 4 bases from V and 0 bases from J, leaving 5 bases between. CDR3 residues: CAISAGSTDTQYF. CDR3 sequence (DNA): TGTGCCATCAGTGCCGGAAGCACAGATACGCAGTATTTT.

This clone was counted once. The chain uses TRBV6-2 or TRBV6-3 and TRBJ1-1; D not certain. There are 12 residues in the CDR3. From germline, CDR1 is MNHEY and CDR2 SVGEGT. Trimming stripped 0 bases from V and 4 bases from J, with 3 bases between. This CDR3 reads CASSYSPTEAFF. The DNA for the CDR3 is TGTGCCAGCAGTTACTCGCCCACTGAAGCTTTCTTT.

This clone was detected a few times. The gene calls are TRBV11-2 and TRBJ1-4; no clear D gene. The CDR3 runs to 17 residues. Trimming removed 6 bases from V and 3 bases from J, with 20 bases in between. CDR1 is SGHAT and CDR2 is FQNNGV in the germline V gene. CDR3 loop: CASSRMGLATANEKLFF. The CDR3 DNA is TGTGCCAGCAGTCGCATGGGTTTGGCCACAGCTAATGAAAAACTGTTTTTT.

This chain uses TRBV18 with TRBJ2-1, with D possibly being TRBD2 (6 bases). V was clipped by 3 bases and J by 7 bases, with 10 bases between them. The CDR3 contains 13 residues. Germline CDR1 and CDR2: KGHSH and LQKENI. The CDR3 spells CASSPGLQNEQFF. The CDR3 DNA sequence: TGTGCCAGCTCACCGGGACTCCAGAATGAGCAGTTCTTC.

V is TRBV2 and J is TRBJ2-5, with D possibly being TRBD2 (5 bases). The germline V and J ends were trimmed by 8 bases and 1 base, with 11 bases remaining between them. The CDR3 is 13 amino acids. Germline V gene data show CDR1 as SNHLY and CDR2 as FYNNEI. DNA for the CDR3: TGTGCCAGCTGCCGGGGATTCCAAGAGACCCAGTACTTC. Its protein is CASCRGFQETQYF.